This T cell receptor (beta chain) emerged from a study of blood T cell dynamics during melanoma immunotherapy. Study conclusions and caveats: Clones driving repertoire changes may be melanoma-specific or general immune activation.

The germline gives CDR1 LGHNA, CDR2 YNFKEQ. The CDR3 contains 16 residues. J lost 2 bases, V lost 3 bases, and 9 bases had no gene match. Repertoires were generated with immunoSEQ multiplex PCR, while TCRdb's copy carries only in-frame clones and drops some. The data hold around 20,000 clones, with about 90% observed a single time. Remarks on this clone: Its specificity is unknown.

Sample time point: pre-treatment baseline. This specimen was blood, taken from a patient treated with checkpoint blockade. V usage is TRBV4-2 and J usage is TRBJ2-7, with 8 nucleotides matching TRBD1. This TCR was recovered from a human donor with melanoma. This CDR3 is CASSHFTGGKTYEQYF. CDR3 in DNA: TGTGCCAGCAGCCACTTTACAGGGGGTAAGACCTACGAGCAGTACTTC.